These 20 T cell receptor beta chains were all obtained from the same sample, sequenced in a study of T cells in Graves' hyperthyroidism and ophthalmopathy. RNA transcripts served as the template for amplifying TCR beta CDR3 regions. First-round RT-PCR with HTBI primers amplified the TCR CDR3 region. TCRdb analysed the multiplex PCR reads with MiXCR anew, one entry per CDR3 protein. The sample lists about 400,000 distinct CDR3 sequences; approximately 14% were seen once. The source material was blood. These receptors came from a woman aged 18 to 35 with Graves' hyperthyroidism.

This chain joins TRBV5-5 and TRBJ2-3; 7 bases fit TRBD2. CDR3 size: 14 residues. The V gene end was trimmed by 7 bases and the J gene end by 0 bases; junction bases not matched to a gene: 5. The germline V gene encodes CDR1 SGHKS and CDR2 YYEKEE (reference sequence). Written as DNA, the CDR3 is TGTGCCAGCCTTAGCGGGCATAGCACAGATACGCAGTATTTT. It codes for CASLSGHSTDTQYF.

Only a few counts were recorded for this clonotype. This chain links TRBV4-1 with TRBJ2-7; D is possibly TRBD1 (5 bases). Germline V CDR1 and CDR2: MGHRA, YSYEKL. The CDR3 spans 16 residues. V lost 1 base to trimming and J lost 0 bases, with 13 bases between them. The DNA for the CDR3 is TGCGCCAGCAGCCAAGTGCAGGGCAGAAGCTCCTACGAGCAGTACTTC. The encoded protein is CASSQVQGRSSYEQYF.

This clonotype was counted only a few times. The chain is built from TRBV2 and TRBJ1-5; D is perhaps TRBD1 (5 bases). Germline V lookup: CDR1 SNHLY, CDR2 FYNNEI. Trimming took 10 bases from V and 0 from J, leaving 10 bases between them. The CDR3 runs 13 residues. In DNA, the CDR3 is TGTGCCATCCAGGGTGATAGCAATCAGCCCCAGCATTTT. Encoded protein: CAIQGDSNQPQHF.

The chain combines TRBV11-2 with TRBJ2-7, with D possibly TRBD2 on 6 matching bases. Germline values: CDR1 SGHAT, CDR2 FQNNGV. This CDR3 spans 14 amino acids. V dropped 5 bases and J dropped 3 bases, with 14 bases sitting between them. Here the CDR3 DNA reads TGTGCCAGCAGCCGGCCGGGGGTAGGCTACGAGCAGTACTTC. Amino acid sequence: CASSRPGVGYEQYF.

This clonotype was detected many times. The chain carries TRBV11-2 and TRBJ2-1, with 11 bases matching TRBD2. This CDR3 has 16 residues. Germline lookup yields CDR1 SGHAT and CDR2 FQNNGV. J was trimmed by 9 bases and V by 0 bases; bases with no gene match: 7. CDR3 protein: CASSLEGSGGASEQFF. DNA of the CDR3: TGTGCCAGCAGCTTAGAGGGTAGCGGGGGGGCCAGTGAGCAGTTCTTC.

The genes are TRBV20-1 and TRBJ2-5, with 15 positions matching TRBD2. The CDR3 loop spans 15 amino acids. Germline values: CDR1 DFQATT, CDR2 SNEGSKA (reference sequence). V was clipped by 5 bases and J by 5 bases; unmatched bases: 6. CDR3 sequence (DNA): TGCAGTGCTCGGACTAGCGGGGGGGTCGGGGAGACCCAGTACTTC. It translates to CSARTSGGVGETQYF.

V usage is TRBV12-3 or TRBV12-4 and J usage is TRBJ2-2, with 8 bases aligning to TRBD2. Trimming at V came to 6 bases and at J to 7 bases, leaving 13 bases not matched to a gene. The CDR3 has 16 residues. CDR3 sequence (DNA): TGTGCCAGCAGCCGGGGAGGGACTAGGTTTGGCGGGGAGCTGTTTTTT. Translating it yields CASSRGGTRFGGELFF.

This clonotype was recorded many times. This sequence joins TRBV28 and TRBJ1-5, with 8 bases lining up with TRBD1. Losses at the gene ends were 6 bases for V and 2 bases for J; bases not matched to a gene: 9. Germline lookup yields CDR1 MDHEN and CDR2 SYDVKM. The CDR3 loop spans 16 amino acids. The CDR3 reads CASRARLTGGNQPQHF. In DNA form, the CDR3 reads TGTGCCAGCAGGGCTCGGCTGACAGGGGGCAATCAGCCCCAGCATTTT.

This clonotype was detected ten times or more. V usage is TRBV20-1 and J usage is TRBJ2-1, with 9 bases fitting TRBD2. The length of the CDR3 is 18 residues. V lost 5 bases, J lost 7 bases, and 21 bases stayed unmatched. Germline lookup yields CDR1 DFQATT and CDR2 SNEGSKA (reference sequence). CDR3 region: CSALPGLAASTLENEQFF. As DNA, the CDR3 is TGCAGTGCTTTACCGGGACTAGCTGCCTCCACTCTGGAAAATGAGCAGTTCTTC.

Many counts were recorded for this clonotype. V usage is TRBV11-3 and J usage is TRBJ2-1; D gene ambiguous. Germline V CDR1 and CDR2: SGHNT, YENEEA. V lost 3 bases, J lost 0 bases, and 18 bases lay in between. There are 18 residues in the CDR3. This CDR3 is CASSFSPNEFSSYNEQFF. CDR3 DNA sequence: TGTGCCAGCAGCTTTTCCCCGAATGAGTTTAGCTCCTACAATGAGCAGTTCTTC. The full variable domain, with the rest looked up from reference TRBV11-3 and TRBJ2-1, is EAGVVQSPRYKIIEKKQPVAFWCNPISGHNTLYWYLQNLGQGPELLIRYENEEAVDDSQLPKDRFSAERLKGVDSTLKIQPAELGDSAVYLCASSFSPNEFSSYNEQFFGPGTRLTVL.

This clonotype appeared many times. The chain employs TRBV5-1 and TRBJ1-2; TRBD1 matches at 7 bases. The CDR3 contains 16 residues. Per the germline V gene, CDR1 is SGHRS and CDR2 is YFSETQ. V lost 4 bases to trimming and J lost 4 bases; unmatched junction nucleotides: 13. The CDR3 loop is CASSRGPGAGSYGYTF. Here the CDR3 DNA reads TGCGCCAGCAGCAGGGGGCCTGGGGCCGGGAGCTATGGCTACACCTTC.

This clonotype was observed a handful of times. A much larger clone lies one base from this, so it may be a read error. Written as DNA, the CDR3 is TGTGCCAGCAGCTCTATGGGCGGGGGGGCCGGGACCCAGTACTTC. This gives the protein CASSSMGGGAGTQYF. J is TRBJ2-5 and V is TRBV11-3; 9 bases align to TRBD2. The CDR3 extends over 15 amino acids. CDR1 SGHNT and CDR2 YENEEA come from the germline V gene. The ends lost 4 bases at V and 7 bases at J; junction bases unmatched: 10.

At least ten counts were recorded for this clonotype. The chain employs TRBV10-3 and TRBJ1-1; 7 bases fit TRBD1. V was clipped by 9 bases and J by 4 bases; unmatched bases: 8. The length of the CDR3 is 13 residues. Germline loops: CDR1 ENHRY, CDR2 SYGVKD. CDR3 sequence: CAIRGPGVTEAFF. The CDR3 DNA reads as TGTGCCATAAGGGGGCCAGGGGTCACTGAAGCTTTCTTT.

This clonotype was detected ten times or more. This chain uses TRBV11-3 with TRBJ2-1; D assignment may be TRBD1 or TRBD2 (5 bases each). The germline V and J ends were trimmed by 4 bases and 9 bases, with 10 bases remaining between them. Germline lookup yields CDR1 SGHNT and CDR2 YENEEA. The CDR3 totals 12 residues. DNA for the CDR3: TGTGCCAGCAGCTCTCCTGGGGGTGAGCAGTTCTTC. It codes for CASSSPGGEQFF.

The table lists this clonotype with many counts. V is TRBV27 and J is TRBJ2-3; D is undetermined. Germline V gives CDR1 MNHEY, CDR2 SMNVEV (reference sequence). The CDR3 consists of 11 residues. Between the trimmed V and J ends, which lost 11 bases and 2 bases, there was a span of 8 bases. This chain's CDR3 is CAASPTDTQYF. In DNA form, the CDR3 reads TGTGCCGCAAGCCCCACAGATACGCAGTATTTT.

The chain employs TRBV5-1 and TRBJ1-6; 9 bases match TRBD1. CDR1 is SGHRS and CDR2 is YFSETQ in the germline V gene. CDR3 size: 15 residues. V was pared by 4 bases and J by 5 bases, with 4 bases of the junction left unmatched. The CDR3 DNA reads as TGCGCCAGCAGCGCCGGACAGGGGCATAATTCACCCCTCCACTTT. Residues: CASSAGQGHNSPLHF.

This clonotype was seen many times. V and J are TRBV5-8 and TRBJ2-2; tentatively, D is TRBD1 or TRBD2 (5 bases each). This CDR3 contains 15 residues. The V end lost 2 bases, the J end lost 7 bases, and 15 bases lay between the germline ends. CDR1 is SGHTS, CDR2 YDEGEE, per germline. The CDR3, as DNA: TGTGCCAGCAGCTTAACGAGCGAGAGGGGCGGGGAGCTGTTTTTT. This encodes CASSLTSERGGELFF.

At least ten counts were recorded for this clonotype. This sequence joins TRBV11-3 and TRBJ2-3; D is unclear. This CDR3 has 16 residues. Germline V CDR1 and CDR2: SGHNT, YENEEA. Trimming stripped 1 base from V and 0 bases from J, with 11 bases between. The CDR3 DNA reads TGTGCCAGCAGCTTAGGCCTCACCGCTAGCACAGATACGCAGTATTTT. Translating it yields CASSLGLTASTDTQYF.

This chain joins TRBV5-5 and TRBJ1-4; 8 bases are a match to TRBD1. Germline values: CDR1 SGHKS, CDR2 YYEKEE (reference sequence). The J segment lost 3 bases and the V segment lost 4 bases, leaving 2 bases of the junction unmatched. The CDR3 sequence is 14 residues long. The CDR3 is CASSQGQANEKLFF. The CDR3 DNA is TGTGCCAGCAGCCAGGGACAGGCTAATGAAAAACTGTTTTTT.

This clonotype was recorded many times. CDR3 amino acids: CASSVGGASTHEQYF. The DNA of the CDR3 is TGTGCCAGCAGCGTAGGGGGGGCCAGTACCCACGAGCAGTACTTC. The rearrangement links TRBV9 to TRBJ2-7; D is tentatively TRBD1 or TRBD2 (6 bases each). The CDR3 sequence is 15 residues long. Germline V gene sequence: CDR1 SGDLS, CDR2 YYNGEE. V was clipped by 0 bases and J by 5 bases, with 15 bases between them.